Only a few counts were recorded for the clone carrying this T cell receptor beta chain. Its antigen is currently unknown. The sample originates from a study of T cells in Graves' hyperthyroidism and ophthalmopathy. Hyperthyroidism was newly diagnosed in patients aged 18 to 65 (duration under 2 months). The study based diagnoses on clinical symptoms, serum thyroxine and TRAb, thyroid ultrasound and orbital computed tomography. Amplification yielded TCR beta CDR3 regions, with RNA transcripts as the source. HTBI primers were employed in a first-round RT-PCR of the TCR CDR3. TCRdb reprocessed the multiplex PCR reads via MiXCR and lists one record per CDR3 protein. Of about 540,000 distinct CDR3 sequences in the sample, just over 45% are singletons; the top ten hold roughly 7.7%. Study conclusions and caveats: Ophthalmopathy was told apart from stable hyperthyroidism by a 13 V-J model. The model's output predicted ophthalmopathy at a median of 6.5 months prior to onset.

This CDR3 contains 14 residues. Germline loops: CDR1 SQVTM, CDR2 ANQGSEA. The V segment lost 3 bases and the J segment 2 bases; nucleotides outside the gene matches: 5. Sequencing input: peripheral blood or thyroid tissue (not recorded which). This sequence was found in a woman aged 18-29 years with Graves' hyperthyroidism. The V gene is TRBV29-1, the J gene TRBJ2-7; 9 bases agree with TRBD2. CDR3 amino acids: CSVEASGITYEQYF. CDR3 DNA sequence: TGCAGCGTTGAGGCTAGCGGGATAACCTACGAGCAGTACTTC.